Listed below are T cell receptor beta chains from one sample, sequenced in a study of T cell responses to AZD1222 COVID-19 vaccine. The protocol was immunoSEQ multiplex PCR, while the TCRdb copy is restricted to in-frame clones and leaves out a portion. This repertoire shows over 85,000 clones, approximately 90% found once; its top ten account for 1.5% to 2%. The sample here was peripheral blood, taken on day 0 of AZD1222 vaccination. These receptor sequences come from an adult in good health. CDR3s include the opening cysteine and the closing phenylalanine or tryptophan. The order of the fields is clone size, J gene, V gene, D gene, CDR3 DNA, CDR3 protein. The D gene is left open where the match is weak. The listing skips clone size in some rows; elsewhere it reads once, few, many or a size class.

size: -; J: TRBJ1-1; V: TRBV5-4; D: -; DNA: TGTGCCAGCAGCTCAAACAACAGGGATGGGAGCACTGAAGCTTTCTTT; CDR3: CASSSNNRDGSTEAFF
size: -; J: TRBJ2-7; V: TRBV14; D: -; DNA: TGTGCCAGCAGCCAAGACAGGTTCTCCTACGAGCAGTACTTC; CDR3: CASSQDRFSYEQYF
size: -; J: TRBJ2-7; V: TRBV4-2; D: -; DNA: TGTGCCAGCAGCCAAGATCTCGGGATTTACGAGCAGTACTTC; CDR3: CASSQDLGIYEQYF
size: -; J: TRBJ1-6; V: TRBV7-9; D: -; DNA: TGTGCCAGCAGCTTAGCCAAGACGGTGGACCCCTATAATTCACCCCTCCACTTT; CDR3: CASSLAKTVDPYNSPLHF
size: -; J: TRBJ1-1; V: TRBV15; D: -; DNA: TGTGCCACCAGCAGAGGTGAAGGACCCGGCACTGAAGCTTTCTTT; CDR3: CATSRGEGPGTEAFF
size: -; J: TRBJ1-5; V: TRBV18; D: -; DNA: TGTGCCAGCTCACCACATAGCAATCAGCCCCAGCATTTT; CDR3: CASSPHSNQPQHF
size: -; J: TRBJ1-1; V: TRBV7-9; D: -; DNA: TGTGCCAGCAGCTTCCAAGACGGGGGTTTTGGTGAAGCTTTCTTT; CDR3: CASSFQDGGFGEAFF
size: -; J: TRBJ1-1; V: TRBV5-1; D: TRBD1; DNA: TGCGCCAGCAGCCCCCGACAGGGGGGAGACACTGAAGCTTTCTTT; CDR3: CASSPRQGGDTEAFF
size: -; J: TRBJ2-3; V: TRBV7-2; D: -; DNA: TGTGCCAGCAGCTTGTGGACAGAGGGAGATACGCAGTATTTT; CDR3: CASSLWTEGDTQYF
size: once; J: TRBJ2-7; V: TRBV6-5; D: -; DNA: TGTGCCAGCACCCCACCACAGGGCCACGAGCAGTACTTC; CDR3: CASTPPQGHEQYF
size: -; J: TRBJ1-2; V: TRBV11-2; D: -; DNA: TGTGCCAGCAGCTTATACAGGGTTAAGGGGGCTAACTATGGCTACACCTTC; CDR3: CASSLYRVKGANYGYTF
size: -; J: TRBJ1-2; V: TRBV9; D: -; DNA: TGTGCCAGCAGCGTAGGGGGGGCCTATGGCTACACCTTC; CDR3: CASSVGGAYGYTF
size: -; J: TRBJ1-4; V: TRBV6-5; D: -; DNA: TGTGCCAGCATTGGCGCATTTTCAACTAATGAAAAACTGTTTTTT; CDR3: CASIGAFSTNEKLFF
size: -; J: TRBJ2-4; V: TRBV11-3; D: -; DNA: TGTGCCAGCAGCTTAGGGGGGGCAGGGGTGGACATTCAGTACTTC; CDR3: CASSLGGAGVDIQYF
size: -; J: TRBJ2-1; V: TRBV5-1; D: -; DNA: TGCGCCAGCAGCTTGGATTCCCAGGGTACCTCCTACAATGAGCAGTTCTTC; CDR3: CASSLDSQGTSYNEQFF
size: -; J: TRBJ1-2; V: TRBV7-6; D: TRBD1; DNA: TGTGCCAGCAGTTTCCGAGGCAGGGGGGTTAACTATGGCTACACCTTC; CDR3: CASSFRGRGVNYGYTF
size: -; J: TRBJ2-7; V: TRBV30; D: TRBD2; DNA: TGTGCCTGGAGTGTCCAGCGGGAGGTTTTCTCCTACGAGCAGTACTTC; CDR3: CAWSVQREVFSYEQYF
size: once; J: TRBJ1-2; V: TRBV6-1; D: -; DNA: TGTGCCAGCAGTGACAGGGGCTATGGCTACACCTTC; CDR3: CASSDRGYGYTF
size: -; J: TRBJ1-5; V: TRBV5-6; D: -; DNA: TGTGCCAGCAGCTTGTGGGGGCGCAATCAGCCCCAGCATTTT; CDR3: CASSLWGRNQPQHF
size: -; J: TRBJ2-7; V: TRBV5-6; D: TRBD1; DNA: TGTGCCAGCAGCCCTCGGGACAGGGGTACGTTTGAGCAGTACTTC; CDR3: CASSPRDRGTFEQYF
size: -; J: TRBJ1-5; V: TRBV7-2; D: -; DNA: TGTGCCAGCAGCTTGAACAGCAATCAGCCCCAGCATTTT; CDR3: CASSLNSNQPQHF
size: -; J: TRBJ2-1; V: TRBV7-9; D: TRBD2; DNA: TGTGCCAGCAGCGTCCATAGCGGGGGGGCCCTTGAGCAGTTCTTC; CDR3: CASSVHSGGALEQFF
size: -; J: TRBJ1-1; V: TRBV9; D: -; DNA: TGTGCCAGCAGCGCCCCCGCCTTAGGCACTGAAGCTTTCTTT; CDR3: CASSAPALGTEAFF
size: -; J: TRBJ1-1; V: TRBV5-4; D: TRBD1; DNA: TGTGCCAGCAGCTTGGACCCTACAGGGGGCTGGGACACTGAAGCTTTCTTT; CDR3: CASSLDPTGGWDTEAFF
size: -; J: TRBJ1-1; V: TRBV4-1; D: -; DNA: TGCGCCAGCAGCCAAGAGGAGAAGAACACTGAAGCTTTCTTT; CDR3: CASSQEEKNTEAFF
size: -; J: TRBJ1-5; V: TRBV19; D: -; DNA: TGTGCCAGTAGTAGCCCCGTAGATCTCTATCAGCCCCAGCATTTT; CDR3: CASSSPVDLYQPQHF
size: -; J: TRBJ1-3; V: TRBV4-2; D: -; DNA: TGTGCCAGCAGCCAAGAGTCTGCAGGGCGAGGAAACACCATATATTTT; CDR3: CASSQESAGRGNTIYF
size: -; J: TRBJ1-1; V: TRBV6-5; D: -; DNA: TGTGCCAGCAGTCTCGGGGGTGAAGCTTTCTTT; CDR3: CASSLGGEAFF
size: -; J: TRBJ1-1; V: TRBV7-7; D: TRBD1; DNA: TGTGCCAGCAGCTTATTCGGGACAGGGACGAACACTGAAGCTTTCTTT; CDR3: CASSLFGTGTNTEAFF
size: -; J: TRBJ2-3; V: TRBV14; D: -; DNA: TGTGCCAGCAGCCAAGGTTTACGGGGGTCAGATACGCAGTATTTT; CDR3: CASSQGLRGSDTQYF
size: -; J: TRBJ2-1; V: TRBV29-1; D: -; DNA: TGCAGCGTTGAACTTCTAGGGGAGCAGTTCTTC; CDR3: CSVELLGEQFF
size: -; J: TRBJ2-1; V: TRBV7-9; D: -; DNA: TGTGCCAGCAGCTTAGAGGCGGGGGCTTACAATGAGCAGTTCTTC; CDR3: CASSLEAGAYNEQFF
size: -; J: TRBJ2-7; V: TRBV4-2; D: -; DNA: TGTGCCAGCAGCCAGGACGCGGGTAGCTCCTACGAGCAGTACTTC; CDR3: CASSQDAGSSYEQYF
size: -; J: TRBJ1-2; V: TRBV7-2; D: TRBD1; DNA: TGTGCCAGCAGCCCTCGTGCCGGGACAGGGACAACATTCTATGGCTACACCTTC; CDR3: CASSPRAGTGTTFYGYTF
size: -; J: TRBJ1-6; V: TRBV5-1; D: TRBD1; DNA: TGCGCCAGCAGCCAGGGGGAGGGAGATTCACCCCTCCACTTT; CDR3: CASSQGEGDSPLHF
size: -; J: TRBJ1-6; V: TRBV16; D: -; DNA: TGTGCCAGCAGCAAAAACAGGGCGAATAATTCACCCCTCCACTTT; CDR3: CASSKNRANNSPLHF
size: -; J: TRBJ1-4; V: TRBV7-9; D: -; DNA: TGTGCCAGCAGCTTAGGACCGGGGTCCCTTAATGAAAAACTGTTTTTT; CDR3: CASSLGPGSLNEKLFF
size: once; J: TRBJ1-3; V: TRBV7-6; D: -; DNA: TGTGCCAGCAGCTTAATCTTCTCGGTAAAAGGCACCATATATTTT; CDR3: CASSLIFSVKGTIYF
size: -; J: TRBJ1-4; V: TRBV27; D: -; DNA: TGTGCCAGCAGTTTACGCTTAAGTAATGAAAAACTGTTTTTT; CDR3: CASSLRLSNEKLFF
size: -; J: TRBJ2-2; V: TRBV2; D: -; DNA: TGTGCCAGCAGTGAGGGACACACAAACACCGGGGAGCTGTTTTTT; CDR3: CASSEGHTNTGELFF
size: -; J: TRBJ2-5; V: TRBV5-1; D: -; DNA: TGCGCCAGCAGGACAGGCCTCCAAGAGACCCAGTACTTC; CDR3: CASRTGLQETQYF
size: few; J: TRBJ2-7; V: TRBV4-1; D: -; DNA: TGCGCCAGCAGCCGAGAAATTGCGGGGAGGTACGAGCAGTACTTC; CDR3: CASSREIAGRYEQYF
size: -; J: TRBJ2-5; V: TRBV6-1; D: -; DNA: TGTGCCAGCAGTGGGGCGAGGCGAGAGACCCAGTACTTC; CDR3: CASSGARRETQYF
size: -; J: TRBJ2-7; V: TRBV10-3; D: TRBD2; DNA: TGTGCCATCAGTGAGGGACTAGCGCACGAGCAGTACTTC; CDR3: CAISEGLAHEQYF
size: once; J: TRBJ2-1; V: TRBV4-1; D: TRBD2; DNA: TGCGCCAGCAGCCTTGCGGGAGGGCCGCGGGAGCAGTTCTTC; CDR3: CASSLAGGPREQFF
size: -; J: TRBJ1-5; V: TRBV12-3/TRBV12-4; D: -; DNA: TGTGCCAGCTCACGTATGGAGTCCCAGCCCCAGCATTTT; CDR3: CASSRMESQPQHF
size: -; J: TRBJ2-5; V: TRBV7-7; D: TRBD2; DNA: TGTGCCAGCAGCTTAGGGCTAGCGGGAGGGCCGGGGACCCAGTACTTC; CDR3: CASSLGLAGGPGTQYF